The clone carrying this T cell receptor beta chain was recorded only once. Its antigen is currently unknown. Sequencing was performed with immunoSEQ multiplex PCR; in TCRdb, only in-frame clones are kept and a portion is missing. The sample lists 35,000 to 50,000 clones; about 91% were seen once. V shed 3 bases, J shed 7 bases, and the junction held 4 bases outside the gene matches. Germline CDR1 and CDR2: SGHVS and FQNEAQ. The CDR3 covers 15 residues. This entry comes from a study of T cell responses to AZD1222 COVID-19 vaccine. Study-wide results and limits: White British people made up most donors, females outnumbered males, and clonal diversity was possibly underestimated. With two AZD1222 doses given, Spike-specific TCR breadth and depth both rose. There were repertoire samples only from the period after the peak T cell response.

This TCR was sampled from an adult who received the AZD1222 COVID-19 vaccine. The chain is built from TRBV7-8 and TRBJ1-6, with TRBD1 matching over 9 bases. The sequencing used peripheral blood, collected 28 days after the second AZD1222 dose. CDR3 bases: TGTGCCAGCAGCTTGGGGACAGGGCCAAATTCACCCCTCCACTTT. It is translated as CASSLGTGPNSPLHF.